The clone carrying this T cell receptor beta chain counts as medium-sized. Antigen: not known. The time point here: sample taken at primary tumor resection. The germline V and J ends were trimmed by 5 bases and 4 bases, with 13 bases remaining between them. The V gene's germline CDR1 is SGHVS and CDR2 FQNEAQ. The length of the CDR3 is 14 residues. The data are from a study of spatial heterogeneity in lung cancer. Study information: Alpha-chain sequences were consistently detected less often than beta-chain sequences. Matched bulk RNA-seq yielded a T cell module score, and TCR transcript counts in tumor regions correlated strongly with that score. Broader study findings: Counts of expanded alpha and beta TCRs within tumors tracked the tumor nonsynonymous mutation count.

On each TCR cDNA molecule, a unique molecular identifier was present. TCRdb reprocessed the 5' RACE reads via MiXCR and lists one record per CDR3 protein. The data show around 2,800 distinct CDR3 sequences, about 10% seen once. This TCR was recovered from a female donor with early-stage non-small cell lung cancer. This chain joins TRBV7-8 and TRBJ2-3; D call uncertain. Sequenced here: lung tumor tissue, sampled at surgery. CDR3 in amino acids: CASSPLILPDTQYF. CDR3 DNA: TGTGCCAGCAGCCCATTAATTTTACCAGATACGCAGTATTTT.